This T cell receptor (beta chain) was documented in a study of blood T cell repertoires in COVID-19. Across the study: T cells, B-cell-depleted T cells, or PBMCs supplied cDNA or gDNA.

Libraries were prepared by immunoSEQ multiplex PCR; TCRdb keeps only in-frame clonotypes and omits some of them. The sample lists more than 55,000 clones, 60% to 85% occurring once. This sequence originates from a man aged 60 to 69 with acute or convalescent COVID-19. The sample consisted of peripheral blood.

The CDR3 bases are TGTGCCAGCAGTGAATCGACGGGGAGGGGGTACTATGGCTACACCTTC. This gives the protein CASSESTGRGYYGYTF. This rearrangement joins TRBV25-1 to TRBJ1-2; possibly TRBD1 for D (6 bases). Trimming removed 1 base from V and 3 bases from J, with 15 bases in between. Germline lookup yields CDR1 MGHDK and CDR2 SYGVNS. The CDR3 has 16 amino acids.